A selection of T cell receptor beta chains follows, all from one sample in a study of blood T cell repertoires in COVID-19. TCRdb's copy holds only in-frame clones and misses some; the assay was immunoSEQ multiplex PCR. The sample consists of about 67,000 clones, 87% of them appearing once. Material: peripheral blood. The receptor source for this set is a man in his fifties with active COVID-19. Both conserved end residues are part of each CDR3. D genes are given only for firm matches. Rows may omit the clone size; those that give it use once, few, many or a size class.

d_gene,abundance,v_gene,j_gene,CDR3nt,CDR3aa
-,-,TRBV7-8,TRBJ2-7,TGTGCCAGCAGCTTAGGTCGGACATCCGAGCAGTACTTC,CASSLGRTSEQYF
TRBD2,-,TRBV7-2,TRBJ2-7,TGTGCCAGCAGCTTACCTAGCGGGAGAGTCCACGAGCAGTACTTC,CASSLPSGRVHEQYF
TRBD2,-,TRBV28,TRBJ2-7,TGTGCCAGCAGTTTACTAGCGGGAGACTACGAGCAGTACTTC,CASSLLAGDYEQYF
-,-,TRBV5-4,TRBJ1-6,TGTGCCAGCAGCTTTTTAGAGGATTCACCCCTCCACTTT,CASSFLEDSPLHF
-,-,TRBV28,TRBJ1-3,TGTGCCAGCAGCCCCGGGTGGAGGGGAAACACCATATATTTT,CASSPGWRGNTIYF
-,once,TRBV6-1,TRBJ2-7,TGTGCCAGCAGTGAAGCGGGGCAGTACGAGCAGTACTTC,CASSEAGQYEQYF
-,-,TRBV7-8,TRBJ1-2,TGTGCCAGCAGCTTTAGCGTGGACCTTAACTATGGCTACACCTTC,CASSFSVDLNYGYTF
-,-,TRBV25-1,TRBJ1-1,TGTGCCAGCAGTGACGGGACAACGAACACTGAAGCTTTCTTT,CASSDGTTNTEAFF
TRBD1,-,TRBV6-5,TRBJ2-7,TGTGCCAGCAGTTATACGGGACAGGGGGGTTACGAGCAGTACTTC,CASSYTGQGGYEQYF
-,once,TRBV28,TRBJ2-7,TGTGCCAGCAGTTTATTCCGGGGTATCGACGAGCAGTACTTC,CASSLFRGIDEQYF
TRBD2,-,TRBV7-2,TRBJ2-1,TGTGCCAGCAGCCCAGCGGGAGGGCACTACAATGAGCAGTTCTTC,CASSPAGGHYNEQFF
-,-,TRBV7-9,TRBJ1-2,TGTGCCAGCAGCTTAGGGTCCCGAGGCTTCGGCTACACCTTC,CASSLGSRGFGYTF
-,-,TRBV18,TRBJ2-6,TGTGCCAGCTCACCAGGCACAGGCTCTGGGGCCAACGTCCTGACTTTC,CASSPGTGSGANVLTF
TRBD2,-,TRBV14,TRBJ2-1,TGTGCCAGCAGCCAAGGCGGGAGGGCCGGTAGGCGGTTCTTC,CASSQGGRAGRRFF
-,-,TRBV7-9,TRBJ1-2,TGTGCCAGCAGCTTAGGCGGGGGTGCCTATGGCTACACCTTC,CASSLGGGAYGYTF
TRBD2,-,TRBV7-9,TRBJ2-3,TGTGCCAGCAGCTTAGAACCTTCTAGCGGGAGAAAAACAGATACGCAGTATTTT,CASSLEPSSGRKTDTQYF
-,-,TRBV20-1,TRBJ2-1,TGCAGTGCTAGTAGGGGGAGTTCCTACAATGAGCAGTTCTTC,CSASRGSSYNEQFF
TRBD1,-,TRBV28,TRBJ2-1,TGTGCCAGCAGTTTGACCGGGACAGCCAAACTGTCGGGGAATCGCGATGAGCAGTTCTTC,CASSLTGTAKLSGNRDEQFF
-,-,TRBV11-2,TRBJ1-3,TGTGCCAGCAGCTTAGGTTATGGCGGTTGGTCTGGAAACACCATATATTTT,CASSLGYGGWSGNTIYF
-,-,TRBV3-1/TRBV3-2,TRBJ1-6,TGTGCCAGCAGCCAACCCCAGGCTCCCCTCCACTTT,CASSQPQAPLHF
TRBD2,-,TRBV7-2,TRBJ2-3,TGTGCCAGCAGCAAACTAGCGCGCACAGATACGCAGTATTTT,CASSKLARTDTQYF
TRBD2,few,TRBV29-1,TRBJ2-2,TGCAGCGTGAAGACTAGCGGAGCGAACACCGGGGAGCTGTTTTTT,CSVKTSGANTGELFF
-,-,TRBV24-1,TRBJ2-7,TGTGCCACCAGTGACGGCGCGCAGGGTTCCTACGAGCAGTACTTC,CATSDGAQGSYEQYF
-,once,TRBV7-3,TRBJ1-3,TGTGCCAGCAGCCCGGGGGGACTTAGCTCTGGAAACACCATATATTTT,CASSPGGLSSGNTIYF
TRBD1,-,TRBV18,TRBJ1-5,TGTGCCAGCTCACCAGGGACAGGGCATCAGCCCCAGCATTTT,CASSPGTGHQPQHF
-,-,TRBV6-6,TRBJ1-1,TGTGCCAGCAGCCCGGCGGGGAGGACGGGTTACACTGAAGCTTTCTTT,CASSPAGRTGYTEAFF
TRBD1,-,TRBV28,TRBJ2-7,TGTGCCAGCAGGGACAGGGCCCCCTACGAGCAGTACTTC,CASRDRAPYEQYF
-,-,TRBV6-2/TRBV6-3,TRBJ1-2,TGTGCCAGCAGTTACTCTGGGCAGCTCTACACCTTC,CASSYSGQLYTF
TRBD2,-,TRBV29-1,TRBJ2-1,TGCAGCGTTGAAGGCGGGGCGGGAGTCCCCTGGGGGCAGTTCTTC,CSVEGGAGVPWGQFF
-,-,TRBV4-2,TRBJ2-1,TGTGCCAGCAGCCAAGGACTTTTGGGCTCCTACAATGAGCAGTTCTTC,CASSQGLLGSYNEQFF
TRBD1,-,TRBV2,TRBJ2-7,TGTGCCAGCACCCGGACAGGGGTCAGCCGGGACGAGCAGTACTTC,CASTRTGVSRDEQYF
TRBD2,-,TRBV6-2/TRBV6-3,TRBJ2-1,TGTGCCAGCAGTTACGCGGGAGGAGTTTTTGATGAGCAGTTCTTC,CASSYAGGVFDEQFF
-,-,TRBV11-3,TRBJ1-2,TGTGCCAGCAGCTTAGCGCCAGGGAACTATGGCTACACCTTC,CASSLAPGNYGYTF
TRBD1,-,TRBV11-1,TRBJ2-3,TGTGCCAGCAGCTTAGACAGGGGGACAGATACGCAGTATTTT,CASSLDRGTDTQYF
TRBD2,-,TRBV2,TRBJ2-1,TGTGCCAGCAGTCTCAGCGGGAGGGGGTCCTACAATGAGCAGTTCTTC,CASSLSGRGSYNEQFF
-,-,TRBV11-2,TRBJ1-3,TGTGCCAGCAGCTTACGTGTACGGGGGGTCTCTGGAAACACCATATATTTT,CASSLRVRGVSGNTIYF
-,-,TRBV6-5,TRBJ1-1,TGTGCCAGCAGTTTGGGTGGGGCGAACACTGAAGCTTTCTTT,CASSLGGANTEAFF
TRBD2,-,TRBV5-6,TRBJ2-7,TGTGCCAGCAGCTCTAGCGGGTACGAGCAGTACTTC,CASSSSGYEQYF
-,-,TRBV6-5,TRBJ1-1,TGTGCCAGCAATAGCAGGGGAACTGAAGCTTTCTTT,CASNSRGTEAFF
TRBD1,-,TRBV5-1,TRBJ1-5,TGCGCCAGCAGCTCCGGGACAGGGGTCAATCAGCCCCAGCATTTT,CASSSGTGVNQPQHF
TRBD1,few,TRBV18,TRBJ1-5,TGTGCCAGCTCACCGTCGACAGGGGGCGCAGGCAATCAGCCCCAGCATTTT,CASSPSTGGAGNQPQHF
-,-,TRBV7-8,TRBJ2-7,TGTGCCAGCAGCTCGCGTTGGTACGGGACAACCTACGAGCAGTACTTC,CASSSRWYGTTYEQYF
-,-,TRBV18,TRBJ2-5,TGTGCCAGCTCACCATCGCGGGTTGAGACCCAGTACTTC,CASSPSRVETQYF
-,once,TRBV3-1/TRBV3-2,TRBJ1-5,TGTGCCAGCAGCCACGGGGTTGATCAGCCCCAGCATTTT,CASSHGVDQPQHF
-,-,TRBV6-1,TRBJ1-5,TGTGCCAGCAGTGAATACAGGGCCATCGGGGATCAGCCCCAGCATTTT,CASSEYRAIGDQPQHF